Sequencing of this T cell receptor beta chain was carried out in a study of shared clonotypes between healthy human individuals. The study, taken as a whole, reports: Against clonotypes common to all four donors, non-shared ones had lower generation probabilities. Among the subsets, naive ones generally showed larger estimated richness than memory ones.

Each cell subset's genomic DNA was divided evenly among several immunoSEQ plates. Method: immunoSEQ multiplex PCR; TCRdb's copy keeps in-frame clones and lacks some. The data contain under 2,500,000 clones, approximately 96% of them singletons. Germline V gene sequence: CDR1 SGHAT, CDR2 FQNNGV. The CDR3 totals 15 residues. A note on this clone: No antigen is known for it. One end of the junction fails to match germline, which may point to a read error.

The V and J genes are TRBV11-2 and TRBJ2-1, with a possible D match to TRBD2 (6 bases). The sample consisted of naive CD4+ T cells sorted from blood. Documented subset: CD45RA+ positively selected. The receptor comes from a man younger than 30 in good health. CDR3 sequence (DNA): TGTGCCAGCAGGTCGACTAGATCCTCCCACAATGAGCAGTTCTTC. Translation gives CASRSTRSSHNEQFF.